Here is one T cell receptor beta chain with its context. Its specificity is not known. These data belong to a study of identifying expanded T cells in peripheral blood. Findings of the study overall: Technical replicates showed approximately 1.2 changed clones; around 2 weeks about 16.4; four weeks 19. Clone count variance between approximately 2-week samples rose with total template count.

The CDR3 totals 17 residues. CDR1 and CDR2 (germline): SGHTA, FQGNSA. Trimming removed 4 bases from V and 8 bases from J; junction bases left unmatched: 13. Produced via immunoSEQ multiplex PCR; TCRdb's table is partial and in-frame only. The data hold 75,000 to 90,000 clones, with over 85% observed a single time. During the collection period, no donor immune events like infections were recorded. Sequencing input: blood. This chain joins TRBV7-2 and TRBJ2-6, with 8 bases identical to TRBD2. This TCR derives from a person aged 18 to 70 in good health. DNA for the CDR3: TGTGCCAGCAGCTCCCGGGCGGGGGGAAGAAGCACCAACGTCCTGACTTTC. Residues: CASSSRAGGRSTNVLTF.